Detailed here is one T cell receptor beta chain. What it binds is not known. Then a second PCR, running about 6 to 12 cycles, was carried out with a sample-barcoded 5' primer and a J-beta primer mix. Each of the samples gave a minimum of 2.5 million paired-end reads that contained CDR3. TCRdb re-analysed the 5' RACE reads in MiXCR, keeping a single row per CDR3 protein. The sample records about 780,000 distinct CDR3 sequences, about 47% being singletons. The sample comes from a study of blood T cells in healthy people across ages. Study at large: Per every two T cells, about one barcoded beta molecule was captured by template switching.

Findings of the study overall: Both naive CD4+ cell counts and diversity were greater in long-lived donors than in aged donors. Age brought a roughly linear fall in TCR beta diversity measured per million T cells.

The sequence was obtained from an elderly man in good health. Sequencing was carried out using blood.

The CDR3 nucleotides read TGCGCCAGCAGCCTAGAGAGGACAGGGATTAGGAATGAGCAGTTCTTC. Its protein product is CASSLERTGIRNEQFF. This chain connects TRBV5-1 to TRBJ2-1; TRBD1 agrees at 8 bases. This CDR3 has 16 amino acids. V was pared by 4 bases and J by 7 bases, with 13 bases of the junction left unmatched. CDR1 SGHRS and CDR2 YFSETQ come from the germline V gene.